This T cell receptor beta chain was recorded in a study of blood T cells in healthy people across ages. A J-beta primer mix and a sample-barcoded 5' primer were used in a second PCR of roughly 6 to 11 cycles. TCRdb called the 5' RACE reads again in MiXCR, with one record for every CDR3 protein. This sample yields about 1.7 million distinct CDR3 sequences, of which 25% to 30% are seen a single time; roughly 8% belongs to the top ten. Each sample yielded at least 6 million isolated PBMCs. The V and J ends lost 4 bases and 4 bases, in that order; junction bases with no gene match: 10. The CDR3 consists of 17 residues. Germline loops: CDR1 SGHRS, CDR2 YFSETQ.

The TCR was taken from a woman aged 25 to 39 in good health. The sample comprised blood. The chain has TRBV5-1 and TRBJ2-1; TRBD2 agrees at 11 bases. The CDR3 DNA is TGCGCCAGCAGCAGTTACTCTCTAGCGGGGGGATACAATGAGCAGTTCTTC. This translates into CASSSYSLAGGYNEQFF.